The present entry profiles one T cell receptor (beta chain) with its context. Its antigen remains unknown. Individuals having autoimmune disease history or systemic immunosuppression were not enrolled. This CDR3 comprises 13 residues. Trimming took off 1 base at V and 4 bases at J, with 9 bases between the two ends. Germline V gene sequence: CDR1 GTSNPN, CDR2 SVGIG (reference sequence). TCRdb's copy holds only in-frame clones and misses some; the assay was immunoSEQ multiplex PCR. The sample holds some 82,000 clones, 70% to 90% seen once. The data are from a study of OX40 agonist ivuxolimab in advanced cancers. In the study overall: As their treatment, patients were administered ivuxolimab, an agonistic anti-OX40 (CD134) antibody. Each dose-escalation patient presented with hepatocellular carcinoma, melanoma, renal cell or head and neck cancer. Study outcomes and limitations: The average count of expanded clones was higher among CD8+ T cells than among CD4+.

This rearrangement joins TRBV30 to TRBJ2-3; weak D call: TRBD1 (5 bases). Here the sequenced sample was CD4+ or CD8+ T cells sorted from blood, taken in a trial of the OX40 agonist ivuxolimab. The sequence came from an adult with an advanced solid tumor such as melanoma, head and neck, liver or kidney cancer. CDR3 sequence reads: CAWSGGRADTQYF. The CDR3 nucleotides are TGTGCCTGGAGTGGGGGCAGGGCAGATACGCAGTATTTT.